This T cell receptor (beta chain) was identified during a study of blood T cell repertoires in COVID-19. The CDR3 extends over 14 amino acids. From germline, CDR1 is SGHVS and CDR2 FQNEAQ. Trimming cost V 3 bases and J 5 bases, with 13 bases left between them. Profiling relied on immunoSEQ multiplex PCR, and the TCRdb table lists in-frame clones only, not all of them. The sample lists about 110,000 clones; approximately 89% were seen once. The chain couples TRBV7-8 to TRBJ2-5; weak D call: TRBD2 (6 bases). The receptor comes from a woman in her sixties with COVID-19, enrolled during active disease. The specimen sequenced was peripheral blood. The CDR3 DNA sequence: TGTGCCAGCAGCTTTCTCGGGGGAACGGAGACCCAGTACTTC. Residues: CASSFLGGTETQYF.